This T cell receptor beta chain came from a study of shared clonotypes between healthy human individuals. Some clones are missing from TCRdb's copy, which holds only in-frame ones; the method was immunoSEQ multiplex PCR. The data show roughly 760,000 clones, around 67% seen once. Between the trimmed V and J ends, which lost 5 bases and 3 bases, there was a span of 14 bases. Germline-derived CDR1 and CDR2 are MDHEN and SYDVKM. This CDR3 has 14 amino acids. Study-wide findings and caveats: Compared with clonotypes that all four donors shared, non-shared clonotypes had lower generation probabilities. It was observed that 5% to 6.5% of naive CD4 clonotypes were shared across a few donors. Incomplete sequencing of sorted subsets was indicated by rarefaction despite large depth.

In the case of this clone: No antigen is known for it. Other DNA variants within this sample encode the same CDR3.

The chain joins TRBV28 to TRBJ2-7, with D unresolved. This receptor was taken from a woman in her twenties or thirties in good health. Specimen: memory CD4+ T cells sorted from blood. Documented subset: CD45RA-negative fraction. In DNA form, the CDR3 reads TGTGCCAGCAGTGCGCCCGGGTCGAGCTACGAGCAGTACTTC. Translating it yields CASSAPGSSYEQYF. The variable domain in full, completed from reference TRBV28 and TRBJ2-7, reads DVKVTQSSRYLVKRTGEKVFLECVQDMDHENMFWYRQDPGLGLRLIYFSYDVKMKEKGDIPEGYSVSREKKERFSLILESASTNQTSMYLCASSAPGSSYEQYFGPGTRLTVT.